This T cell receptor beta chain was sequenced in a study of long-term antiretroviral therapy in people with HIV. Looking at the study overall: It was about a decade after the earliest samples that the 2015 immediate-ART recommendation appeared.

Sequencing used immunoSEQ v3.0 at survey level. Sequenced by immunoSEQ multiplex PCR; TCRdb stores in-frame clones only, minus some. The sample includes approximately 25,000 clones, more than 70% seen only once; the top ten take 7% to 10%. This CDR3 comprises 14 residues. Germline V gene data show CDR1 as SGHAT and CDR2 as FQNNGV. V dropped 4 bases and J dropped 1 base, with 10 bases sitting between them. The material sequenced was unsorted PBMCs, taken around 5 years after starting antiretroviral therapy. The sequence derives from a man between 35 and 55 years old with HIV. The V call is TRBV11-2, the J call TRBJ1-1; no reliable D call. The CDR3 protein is CASSSTRANTEAFF. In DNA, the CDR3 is TGTGCCAGCAGCTCCACCCGCGCGAACACTGAAGCTTTCTTT.